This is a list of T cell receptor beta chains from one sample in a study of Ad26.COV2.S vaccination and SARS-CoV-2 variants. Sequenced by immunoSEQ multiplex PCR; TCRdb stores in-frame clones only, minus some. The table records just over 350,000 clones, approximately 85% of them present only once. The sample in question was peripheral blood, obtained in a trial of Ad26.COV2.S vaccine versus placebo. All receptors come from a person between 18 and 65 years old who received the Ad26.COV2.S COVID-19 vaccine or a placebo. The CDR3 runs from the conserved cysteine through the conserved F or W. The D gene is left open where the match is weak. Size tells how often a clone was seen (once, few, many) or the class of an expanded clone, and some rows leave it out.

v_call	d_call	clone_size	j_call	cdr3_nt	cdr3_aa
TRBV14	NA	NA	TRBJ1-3	TGTGCCAGCAGCCAATGGGAGAAAAACACCATATATTTT	CASSQWEKNTIYF
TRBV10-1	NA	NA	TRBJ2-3	TGCGCCAGCAGTGGCGGGCACAGTAAGGGGCGCACAGATACGCAGTATTTT	CASSGGHSKGRTDTQYF
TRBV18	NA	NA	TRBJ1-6	TGTGCCAGCTCACCGGGACAACACGATAATTCACCCCTCCACTTT	CASSPGQHDNSPLHF
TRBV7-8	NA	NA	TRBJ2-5	TGTGCCAGCAGCCTGGACAGTATAGGGACCCAGTACTTC	CASSLDSIGTQYF
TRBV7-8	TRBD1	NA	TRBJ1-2	TGTGCCAGCAGCCCCCGGGACAGGGATGGCTACACCTTC	CASSPRDRDGYTF
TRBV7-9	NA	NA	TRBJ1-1	TGTGCCAGCAGCCCTTCCCCAGGAGGGACTGAAGCTTTCTTT	CASSPSPGGTEAFF
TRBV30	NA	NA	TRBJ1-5	TGTGCCTGGAGTCTCTGGAATCAGCCCCAGCATTTT	CAWSLWNQPQHF
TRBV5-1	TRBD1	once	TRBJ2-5	TGCGCCAGCAGCGTAATCGCCGGGACAGCGCAAGAGACCCAGTACTTC	CASSVIAGTAQETQYF
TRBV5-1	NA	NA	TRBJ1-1	TGCGCCAGCAGCTTGACGCCCGCCCAAAACACTGAAGCTTTCTTT	CASSLTPAQNTEAFF
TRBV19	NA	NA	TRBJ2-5	TGTGCCAGTAGTATAGCGGGCAGCGGTCGGCAGTACTTC	CASSIAGSGRQYF
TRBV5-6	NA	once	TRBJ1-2	TGTGCCAGCAGCCCCACGCCGGGGGAAAACTATGGCTACACCTTC	CASSPTPGENYGYTF
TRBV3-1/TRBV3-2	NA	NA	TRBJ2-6	TGTGCCAGCAGCCCGCCGACAGTCTCTGGGGCCAACGTCCTGACTTTC	CASSPPTVSGANVLTF
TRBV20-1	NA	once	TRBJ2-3	TGCAGTGCTAGTTATTGGTCAGGGGCCCCAGATACGCAGTATTTT	CSASYWSGAPDTQYF
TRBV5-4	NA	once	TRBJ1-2	TGTGCCAGCAGCTTGGTTGTAGGGGATGGCTACACCTTC	CASSLVVGDGYTF
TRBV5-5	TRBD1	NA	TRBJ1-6	TGTGCCAGCAGCAAGGACGGGACAGGGGATTCACCCCTCCACTTT	CASSKDGTGDSPLHF
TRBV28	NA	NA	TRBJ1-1	TGTGCCAGCAGTCCTGTGGGACACACTGAAGCTTTCTTT	CASSPVGHTEAFF
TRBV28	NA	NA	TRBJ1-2	TGTGCCAGCAGTGGAGGGAATTCGAACTATGGCTACACCTTC	CASSGGNSNYGYTF
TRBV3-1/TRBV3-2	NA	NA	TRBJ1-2	TGTGCCAGCAGCCAAGAAATGACCGGGACTAACTATGGCTACACCTTC	CASSQEMTGTNYGYTF
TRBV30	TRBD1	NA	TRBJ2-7	TGTGCCTGGAGTGTGGACAGGGGCTACGAGCAGTACTTC	CAWSVDRGYEQYF
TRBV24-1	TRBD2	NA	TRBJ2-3	TGTGCCACCAGTGACCCCGCCGGGACTAGCGGGAGGGCCAACACAGATACGCAGTATTTT	CATSDPAGTSGRANTDTQYF
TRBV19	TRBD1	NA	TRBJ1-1	TGTGCCAGTATCCGACAGGGGGCGAGGGGCGACACTGAAGCTTTCTTT	CASIRQGARGDTEAFF
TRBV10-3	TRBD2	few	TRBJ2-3	TGTGCCATCAGAGCCGGGACTAGCGGGAGAGGAGGGTCTAGCACAGATACGCAGTATTTT	CAIRAGTSGRGGSSTDTQYF
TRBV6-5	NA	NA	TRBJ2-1	TGTGCCAGTACCGCAACTCAAAACTCCTACAATGAGCAGTTCTTC	CASTATQNSYNEQFF
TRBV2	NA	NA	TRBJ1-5	TGTGCCAGCAGAGATAGAGCCTCAGGCAATCAGCCCCAGCATTTT	CASRDRASGNQPQHF
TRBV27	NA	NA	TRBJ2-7	TGTGCCAGCAGTTTATTAGGGGGTTTCAACGAGCAGTACTTC	CASSLLGGFNEQYF
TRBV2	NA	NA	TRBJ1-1	TGTGCCAGCAGTGAATTTCCGGGCACTGAAGCTTTCTTT	CASSEFPGTEAFF
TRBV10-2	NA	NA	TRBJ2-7	TGCGCCAGCAGCTTTGTGGGGGGCTACGAGCAGTACTTC	CASSFVGGYEQYF
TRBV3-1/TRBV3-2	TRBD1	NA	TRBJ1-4	TGTGCCAGCAGCCGGACAGGATTAACAACTAATGAAAAACTGTTTTTT	CASSRTGLTTNEKLFF
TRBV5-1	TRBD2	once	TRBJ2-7	TGCGCCAGCAGCTTGGGCCCTAGCGGGGGTGCCTACGAGCAGTACTTC	CASSLGPSGGAYEQYF
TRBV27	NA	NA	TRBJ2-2	TGTGCCAGCAGTTTATCCCCCCTCGGCGGGGAGCTGTTTTTT	CASSLSPLGGELFF
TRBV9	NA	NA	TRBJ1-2	TGTGCCAGCAGCGTGGACATTAACTATGGCTACACCTTC	CASSVDINYGYTF
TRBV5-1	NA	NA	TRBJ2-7	TGCGCCAGCAGCTTGGATCACACCTACGAGCAGTACTTC	CASSLDHTYEQYF
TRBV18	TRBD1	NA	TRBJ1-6	TGTGCCAAACGACAGGGGGAGTTAAACCCGAGCTCCTATAATTCACCCCTCCACTTT	CAKRQGELNPSSYNSPLHF
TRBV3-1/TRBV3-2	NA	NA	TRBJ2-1	TGTGCCAGCAGCCCCCGGCAAACGCTCTCCTACAATGAGCAGTTCTTC	CASSPRQTLSYNEQFF
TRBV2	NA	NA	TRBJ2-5	TGTGCCAGCAGTGAAGTCGAGACCCAGTACTTC	CASSEVETQYF
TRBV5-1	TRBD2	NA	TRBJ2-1	TGCGCCAGCAGCTCCGGACTAGCGGGGGGGTACAATGAGCAGTTCTTC	CASSSGLAGGYNEQFF
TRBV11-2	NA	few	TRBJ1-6	TGTGCCAGCAGCTTAGCCCCAGGAGTGAACCGGAATTCACCCCTCCACTTT	CASSLAPGVNRNSPLHF
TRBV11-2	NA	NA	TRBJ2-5	TGTGCCAGCAGCTTAGGACCCAGGGAGACCCAGTACTTC	CASSLGPRETQYF
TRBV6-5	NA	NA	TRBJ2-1	TGTGCCAGCAGCCGAGCTCTTAGCGAGAATGAGCAGTTCTTC	CASSRALSENEQFF
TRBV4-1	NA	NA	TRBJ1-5	TGCGCCAGCAGCCAGTTGGGCTTTCAGCCCCAGCATTTT	CASSQLGFQPQHF
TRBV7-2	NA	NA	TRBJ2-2	TGTGCCAGCTCAACGGGACACCTGACCGGGGAGCTGTTTTTT	CASSTGHLTGELFF
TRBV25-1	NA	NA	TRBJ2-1	TGTGCCAGCAGTGAATACATGGAGTTGCGTTCCTACAATGAGCAGTTCTTC	CASSEYMELRSYNEQFF
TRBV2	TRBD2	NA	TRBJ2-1	TGTGCCAGCAAGTCGACTAGCGGCTCCTACAATGAGCAGTTCTTC	CASKSTSGSYNEQFF
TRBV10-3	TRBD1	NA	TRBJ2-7	TGTGCCATCACCCCGGGACAGGGGGCCTACGAGCAGTACTTC	CAITPGQGAYEQYF
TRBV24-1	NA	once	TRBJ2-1	TGTGCCACCAGTGTTGGGAGGAGCTATAGCTCCTACAATGAGCAGTTCTTC	CATSVGRSYSSYNEQFF
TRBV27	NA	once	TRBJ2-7	TGTGCCAGCAGTTTACGGGGAACAACCTACGAGCAGTACTTC	CASSLRGTTYEQYF
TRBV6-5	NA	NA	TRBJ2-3	TGTGCCAGCAACTTACAGCCCGATTCAGATACGCAGTATTTT	CASNLQPDSDTQYF
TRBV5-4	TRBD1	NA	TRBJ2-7	TGTGCCAGCAGCTTGGGACAGGGGACCACCTACGAGCAGTACTTC	CASSLGQGTTYEQYF
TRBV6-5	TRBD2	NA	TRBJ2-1	TGTGCCAGCAGTTACTCACCAAGCGGGGGGCTCCAGGGGCAGTTCTTC	CASSYSPSGGLQGQFF
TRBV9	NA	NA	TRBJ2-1	TGTGCCAGCAGCGTAACAGGGACCTATTTGAGCTCCTACAATGAGCAGTTCTTC	CASSVTGTYLSSYNEQFF